One and the same sample provided the 22 T cell receptor beta chains below, sequenced in a study of radiotherapy plus CTLA-4 blockade in lung cancer. The table came from immunoSEQ multiplex PCR; TCRdb's copy has only in-frame clones and leaves some out. The data show tens of thousands of clones, just over 75% seen once. Here the sequenced sample was peripheral blood, taken from a patient treated with radiotherapy plus ipilimumab. All receptors come from a human donor with non-small cell lung cancer who had a partial response to radiotherapy plus ipilimumab.

The chain employs TRBV28 and TRBJ1-3; the D gene is possibly TRBD1 (5 bases). CDR1 is MDHEN, CDR2 SYDVKM, per germline. The ends were cut back, 4 bases at V and 0 bases at J, with 13 bases in the middle. The CDR3 sequence is 16 residues long. The CDR3 bases are TGTGCCAGCAGTTCGTTCACAGGCGACTCTGGAAACACCATATATTTT. Amino acids: CASSSFTGDSGNTIYF.

J is TRBJ2-1 and V is TRBV5-5, with 7 bases aligning to TRBD1. This CDR3 is 15 amino acids long. CDR1 is SGHKS and CDR2 is YYEKEE in the germline V gene (reference sequence). The ends lost 3 bases at V and 0 bases at J; junction bases unmatched: 3. The CDR3 reads CASSSTGSSYNEQFF. CDR3 in DNA: TGTGCCAGCAGCTCGACAGGGAGCTCCTACAATGAGCAGTTCTTC.

This clone turned up a few times. Germline is not matched at one junction end, which may reflect a read error. This rearrangement joins TRBV5-5 to TRBJ2-5; D might be TRBD2 (5 bases). This CDR3 region has 15 residues. Germline loops: CDR1 SGHKS, CDR2 YYEKEE (reference sequence). In DNA form, the CDR3 reads TGCGCCAGCAGCCAAGACCGGCTAGCCCACGAGACCCAGTACTTC. It codes for CASSQDRLAHETQYF.

This rearrangement joins TRBV6-1 to TRBJ2-7; TRBD1 agrees at 7 bases. After removal of 0 bases from V and 4 bases from J, the junction contained 6 bases not matched to a gene. Germline values: CDR1 MNHNS, CDR2 SASEGT. The CDR3 loop spans 15 amino acids. The CDR3: CASSEAGQYLYEQYF. In DNA, the CDR3 is TGTGCCAGCAGTGAAGCGGGACAGTATTTGTACGAGCAGTACTTC.

This clone was seen more than once but under ten times. The CDR3 nucleotides read TGTGCCAGCAGTGCTAGCGGGGGCCTATTAGAGACCCAGTACTTC. As protein: CASSASGGLLETQYF. This chain links TRBV6-1 with TRBJ2-5; 10 positions match TRBD2. The CDR3 contains 15 residues. Losses at the gene ends were 4 bases for V and 4 bases for J; bases not matched to a gene: 6. Germline V gives CDR1 MNHNS, CDR2 SASEGT.

The chain employs TRBV6-5 and TRBJ2-1; 8 bases align to TRBD1. With V trimmed by 5 bases and J by 9 bases, 3 bases remained unmatched. The CDR3 has 12 residues. Germline V gene lookup returns CDR1 MNHEY and CDR2 SVGAGI. The CDR3 spells CASSEQGGEQFF. The CDR3 DNA follows: TGTGCCAGCAGTGAACAGGGGGGTGAGCAGTTCTTC.

The rearrangement uses TRBV9 and TRBJ2-1; 11 bases align to TRBD2. V was pared by 0 bases and J by 9 bases, with 5 bases of the junction left unmatched. CDR1 is SGDLS, CDR2 YYNGEE, per germline. The CDR3 spans 15 residues. The DNA for the CDR3 is TGTGCCAGCAGCGTAGATAGCGGGGGGGCCGCTGAGCAGTTCTTC. Translated: CASSVDSGGAAEQFF.

This clone appeared a single time. This CDR3 reads CASSLVGIGGGQPQHF. The CDR3 coding sequence is TGTGCCAGCAGCTTAGTTGGGATTGGGGGGGGACAGCCCCAGCATTTT. The rearrangement joins TRBV7-2 to TRBJ1-5, with D maybe TRBD1 (5 bases). The germline V and J ends were trimmed by 1 base and 7 bases, with 17 bases remaining between them. The CDR3 length is 16 residues. The V gene's germline CDR1 is SGHTA and CDR2 FQGNSA.

V and J are TRBV25-1 and TRBJ2-5; the D gene is possibly TRBD1 (6 bases). V was cut by 4 bases and J by 5 bases, with 20 bases left in between. CDR3 size: 16 residues. Looked up from germline, CDR1 is MGHDK and CDR2 is SYGVNS. The CDR3 region has the DNA TGTGCCAGCAGTGGATTACAAACAGGGTGGGCGGAGACCCAGTACTTC. Translation: CASSGLQTGWAETQYF.

This clone was seen just once. The chain combines TRBV21-1 with TRBJ2-1; TRBD1 was called by the table and not checked on the DNA. TRBV21-1 is a pseudogene locus. CDR3 length: 14 residues. The CDR3 nucleotides read TGTGCCAGCAGCATTTCACAAGCCTACAATGAGCAGTTCTTC. As protein: CASSISQAYNEQFF.

The V gene is TRBV5-1, the J gene TRBJ2-1; maybe TRBD1 (7 bases). The CDR3 runs 15 residues. V was trimmed by 6 bases and J by 7 bases, leaving 20 bases between them. The germline gives CDR1 SGHRS, CDR2 YFSETQ. The CDR3 region is CASTRGDSRVNEQFF. CDR3 nucleotides: TGCGCCAGCACCCGCGGGGACAGTAGGGTTAATGAGCAGTTCTTC.

The chain employs TRBV5-1 and TRBJ2-7, with D possibly TRBD1 on 7 matching bases. Trimming took 3 bases from V and 2 from J, leaving 15 bases between them. In germline, CDR1 is SGHRS, CDR2 YFSETQ. CDR3 length equals 15 residues. CDR3 residues: CASSSEGQPTYEQYF. CDR3 nucleotides: TGCGCCAGCAGCTCGGAGGGACAGCCGACCTACGAGCAGTACTTC.

The chain recombines TRBV13 with TRBJ2-1; 8 bases map to TRBD1. Germline-derived CDR1 and CDR2 are PRHDT and FYEKMQ (reference sequence). V shed 5 bases, J shed 4 bases, and the junction held 4 bases outside the gene matches. CDR3 length: 14 amino acids. The CDR3 sequence is CASSPGQGYNEQFF. In nucleotides, the CDR3 is TGTGCCAGCAGCCCCGGACAGGGATACAATGAGCAGTTCTTC.

The chain has TRBV28 and TRBJ1-3; weak D call: TRBD1 (6 bases). The CDR3 covers 16 residues. The V gene's germline CDR1 is MDHEN and CDR2 SYDVKM. Between the trimmed V and J ends, which lost 5 bases and 0 bases, there was a span of 14 bases. The CDR3 bases are TGTGCCAGCAGTGGGACAATCGTCACCTCTGGAAACACCATATATTTT. Translating it yields CASSGTIVTSGNTIYF.

V usage is TRBV2 and J usage is TRBJ1-2; D not resolved. V was shortened by 6 bases and J by 4 bases, with 12 bases between the two germline ends. Germline V gives CDR1 SNHLY, CDR2 FYNNEI. The CDR3 sequence is 13 residues long. CDR3 sequence reads: CASRGDGIYGYTF. The CDR3 DNA is TGTGCCAGCAGGGGCGACGGGATCTATGGCTACACCTTC.

This clone appeared once. The chain carries TRBV11-2 and TRBJ2-6, with 9 bases that match TRBD1. The germline CDR1 and CDR2 sequences are SGHAT and FQNNGV. This CDR3 is 18 amino acids long. Losses at the gene ends were 4 bases for V and 4 bases for J; bases not matched to a gene: 11. The CDR3 coding sequence is TGTGCCAGCAGCTCGACCCGGGACAGGGTATCCGGGGCCAACGTCCTGACTTTC. It encodes CASSSTRDRVSGANVLTF.

This chain uses TRBV9 with TRBJ2-2; D uncertain. V lost 1 base and J 7 bases, leaving 8 bases between the germline ends. CDR1 SGDLS and CDR2 YYNGEE come from the germline V gene. CDR3 size: 13 residues. CDR3 nucleotides: TGTGCCAGCAGCGTACGACTCGGCGGGGAGCTGTTTTTT. Its protein is CASSVRLGGELFF. Based on the CDR3 plus reference TRBV9 and TRBJ2-2, the full variable domain is DSGVTQTPKHLITATGQRVTLRCSPRSGDLSVYWYQQSLDQGLQFLIQYYNGEERAKGNILERFSAQQFPDLHSELNLSSLELGDSALYFCASSVRLGGELFFGEGSRLTVL.

V is TRBV15 and J is TRBJ1-2; 8 bases agree with TRBD1. CDR3 length: 15 residues. Germline V gene data show CDR1 as LNHNV and CDR2 as YYDKDF (reference sequence). With V trimmed by 1 base and J by 6 bases, 7 bases remained unmatched. The CDR3 loop reads CATSRVSAGGHGYTF. The CDR3 DNA reads as TGTGCCACCAGCAGAGTATCGGCAGGGGGCCATGGCTACACCTTC. Variable domain in full (rest from reference TRBV15 and TRBJ1-2): DAMVIQNPRYQVTQFGKPVTLSCSQTLNHNVMYWYQQKSSQAPKLLFHYYDKDFNNEADTPDNFQSRRPNTSFCFLDIRSPGLGDTAMYLCATSRVSAGGHGYTFGSGTRLTVV.

The chain couples TRBV5-1 to TRBJ2-2; TRBD1 might be the D (6 bases). The CDR3 totals 18 residues. Germline V CDR1 and CDR2: SGHRS, YFSETQ. The ends were cut back, 5 bases at V and 2 bases at J, with 22 bases in the middle. In DNA form, the CDR3 reads TGCGCCAGCAGTCTTCGAGGGGGTATTTGGGAAAACACCGGGGAGCTGTTTTTT. This gives the protein CASSLRGGIWENTGELFF. The full variable domain, with the rest looked up from reference TRBV5-1 and TRBJ2-2, is KAGVTQTPRYLIKTRGQQVTLSCSPISGHRSVSWYQQTPGQGLQFLFEYFSETQRNKGNFPGRFSGRQFSNSRSEMNVSTLELGDSALYLCASSLRGGIWENTGELFFGEGSRLTVL.

This rearrangement joins TRBV4-1 to TRBJ2-4, with D tentatively TRBD2 (5 bases). CDR3 length: 14 residues. CDR1 is MGHRA and CDR2 is YSYEKL in the germline V gene. V lost 7 bases and J lost 0, with 10 bases in between. CDR3 sequence (DNA): TGCGCCAGCACCCCTAGCCCAGCCAAAAACATTCAGTACTTC. Protein: CASTPSPAKNIQYF.

V gene TRBV5-6 combines with J gene TRBJ1-2; D not resolved. Germline CDR1 reads SGHDT; CDR2 reads YYEEEE. V lost 0 bases and J 6 bases, leaving 15 bases between the germline ends. The CDR3 runs 15 residues. The CDR3 here is CASSLDPGTVNGYTF. The CDR3 region has the DNA TGTGCCAGCAGCTTGGATCCAGGAACTGTAAATGGCTACACCTTC.

The V and J genes are TRBV5-1 and TRBJ2-1; no definite D call. Germline CDR1 SGHRS, CDR2 YFSETQ. Trimming left V 0 bases short and J 1 base short, with 8 bases between. This CDR3 is built from 15 residues. The CDR3 is CASSLVGLSYNEQFF. The CDR3, as DNA: TGCGCCAGCAGCTTGGTTGGGCTGTCCTACAATGAGCAGTTCTTC.